The clone carrying this T cell receptor beta chain was seen a single time. What it recognizes is unknown. This record belongs to a study of cytotoxic CD8 clonotypes in ibrutinib-treated CLL. Across the study: Approximately ten relapsed/refractory, some 14 treatment-naive; under 18 IGHV unmutated. Response sampling came at median roughly 11 months of treatment, ranging about 6 to 36 months. The study, taken as a whole, reports: At the start, clonality exceeded age-matched healthy donors and followed circulating CD8+ T-cell counts.

Libraries were prepared by immunoSEQ multiplex PCR; TCRdb keeps only in-frame clonotypes and omits some of them. This sample carries roughly 36,000 clones, 69% of them seen once, and the ten largest clones take 25% to 35%. The material was PBMCs, obtained before ibrutinib treatment. This clonotype originated in a human donor with chronic lymphocytic leukemia.

The CDR3 reads CASSVLVGEQFF. As DNA, the CDR3 is TGTGCCAGTAGTGTACTAGTAGGTGAGCAGTTCTTC. The gene calls are TRBV19 and TRBJ2-1; D is possibly TRBD2 (5 bases). With 5 bases removed from V and 9 bases from J, the gap between germline ends came to 11 bases. The length of the CDR3 is 12 residues. In germline, CDR1 is LNHDA, CDR2 SQIVND (reference sequence).